One sample yielded the 32 T cell receptor beta chains listed below, sequenced in a study of a mutant IDH1 vaccine in newly diagnosed glioma. Documented time point: week 35, safety follow-up. The study gave 300 ug of mutant IDH1 20-mer peptide per vaccine dose, with topical imiquimod. For these receptors, no antigen is known. The protocol was immunoSEQ multiplex PCR, while the TCRdb copy is restricted to in-frame clones and leaves out a portion. The data contain around 32,000 clones, around 80% of them singletons. This specimen was PBMCs, taken from a glioma patient whose treatment included an IDH1 peptide vaccine. Receptors were obtained from a young woman with glioma.

This clone was counted a few times. The genes are TRBV7-8 and TRBJ1-5, with 9 bases matching TRBD1. With V trimmed by 5 bases and J by 2 bases, 10 bases remained unmatched. The length of the CDR3 is 17 residues. Germline assignment: CDR1 SGHVS and CDR2 FQNEAQ. This CDR3 is CASSRSRTGEGNQPQHF. DNA of the CDR3: TGTGCCAGCAGCCGGTCCCGGACAGGGGAGGGCAATCAGCCCCAGCATTTT.

The chain recombines TRBV5-5 with TRBJ2-1, with D unclear. Germline CDR1 SGHKS, CDR2 YYEKEE (reference sequence). This CDR3 spans 12 amino acids. Trimming shortened V by 0 bases and J by 7 bases, and 5 bases separated the two germline ends. CDR3 nucleotides: TGTGCCAGCAGCTTGGGGGAAAATGAGCAGTTCTTC. Its translation: CASSLGENEQFF.

The chain uses TRBV5-5 and TRBJ1-1; unclear D gene. The CDR3 is 15 residues long. Germline CDR1 reads SGHKS; CDR2 reads YYEKEE (reference sequence). Deletions cut 2 bases from V and 0 bases from J, with 11 bases between. The CDR3 spells CASSFAGPMNTEAFF. CDR3 in DNA: TGTGCCAGCAGCTTTGCCGGGCCCATGAACACTGAAGCTTTCTTT. The full variable domain, rest sourced from reference TRBV5-5 and TRBJ1-1, is DAGVTQSPTHLIKTRGQQVTLRCSPISGHKSVSWYQQVLGQGPQFIFQYYEKEERGRGNFPDRFSARQFPNYSSELNVNALLLGDSALYLCASSFAGPMNTEAFFGQGTRLTVV.

The chain employs TRBV27 and TRBJ2-1; D unclear. In germline, CDR1 is MNHEY, CDR2 SMNVEV (reference sequence). This CDR3 region has 14 residues. Trimming removed 0 bases at V and 7 bases at J, with 10 bases between. CDR3: CASSLSTVRNEQFF. CDR3 DNA sequence: TGTGCCAGCAGTTTATCGACGGTGAGGAATGAGCAGTTCTTC.

CDR3 sequence: CASSFRTGEGEKLFF. In DNA, the CDR3 is TGTGCCAGCAGCTTCCGGACAGGGGAGGGCGAAAAACTGTTTTTT. The chain is built from TRBV7-6 and TRBJ1-4; 9 nucleotides align to TRBD1. The germline V gene has CDR1 SGHVS and CDR2 FNYEAQ. J lost 8 bases, V lost 3 bases, and 7 bases had no gene match. This CDR3 has 15 residues.

The J gene is TRBJ2-1, the V gene TRBV9, with D maybe TRBD2 (5 bases). V dropped 3 bases and J dropped 0 bases, with 19 bases sitting between them. Germline V gene data show CDR1 as SGDLS and CDR2 as YYNGEE. CDR3 length equals 18 residues. CDR3 DNA: TGTGCCAGCAGCGCCCGTTGGGCTAGCATGAGCTCCTACAATGAGCAGTTCTTC. Protein: CASSARWASMSSYNEQFF.

Note on this clone: At the DNA level, this CDR3 is encoded by other sequences in the same sample as well. This rearrangement joins TRBV6-4 to TRBJ1-2; 7 positions match TRBD1. This CDR3 spans 14 amino acids. Looked up from germline, CDR1 is MRHNA and CDR2 is SNTAGT. The J segment lost 1 base and the V segment lost 8 bases, leaving 7 bases of the junction unmatched. CDR3 sequence reads: CASDGGGYNYGYTF. Here the CDR3 DNA reads TGTGCCAGCGACGGAGGGGGCTATAACTATGGCTACACCTTC.

The V call is TRBV4-3, the J call TRBJ1-2; 9 nucleotides line up with TRBD1. V trimming: 0 bases; J trimming: 14 bases; junction bases outside the gene matches: 7. The CDR3 consists of 13 residues. Germline V gives CDR1 LGHNA, CDR2 YSLEER. The CDR3 bases are TGCGCCAGCAGCCAAGATGGCCGACAGGGGGAGACCTTC. Amino acid sequence: CASSQDGRQGETF.

The chain is built from TRBV7-9 and TRBJ2-7; TRBD2 might be the D (5 bases). The CDR3 totals 16 residues. With 3 bases removed from V and 10 bases from J, the gap between germline ends came to 25 bases. Germline V gene lookup returns CDR1 SEHNR and CDR2 FQNEAQ (reference sequence). The DNA for the CDR3 is TGTGCCAGCAGCTTCAAGGGTGCCCCGGGGAATACGGGCCAGTACTTC. Translating gives CASSFKGAPGNTGQYF.

J is TRBJ2-5 and V is TRBV10-3; D not resolved. V dropped 0 bases and J dropped 5 bases, with 7 bases sitting between them. CDR3 length equals 13 residues. In germline, CDR1 is ENHRY, CDR2 SYGVKD. CDR3 loop: CAISESSRETQYF. The CDR3 DNA reads TGTGCCATCAGTGAGTCCTCAAGGGAGACCCAGTACTTC.

V and J are TRBV30 and TRBJ1-1, with TRBD1 matching over 8 bases. Germline trimming cut 3 bases from V and 4 bases from J; bases unmatched to any gene: 16. The CDR3 extends over 17 amino acids. Germline V gene sequence: CDR1 GTSNPN, CDR2 SVGIG (reference sequence). For the CDR3, the DNA is TGTGCCTGGAGAGCAAGGGACAGGCCGCTGTGGGGCACTGAAGCTTTCTTT. It is translated as CAWRARDRPLWGTEAFF.

This sequence joins TRBV28 and TRBJ2-2; TRBD1 might be the D (5 bases). From germline, CDR1 is MDHEN and CDR2 SYDVKM. CDR3 length equals 15 residues. V lost 3 bases and J 4 bases, leaving 12 bases between the germline ends. CDR3 loop: CASSFLVGVTGELFF. CDR3 DNA: TGTGCCAGCAGTTTCCTTGTAGGGGTCACCGGGGAGCTGTTTTTT.

This clone appeared a single time. This chain uses TRBV2 with TRBJ2-2, with D perhaps being TRBD1 or TRBD2 (5 bases each). Between the trimmed V and J ends, which lost 3 bases and 6 bases, there was a span of 14 bases. Germline V CDR1 and CDR2: SNHLY, FYNNEI. The CDR3 covers 15 residues. CDR3 amino acids: CASSERGARAGELFF. CDR3 sequence (DNA): TGTGCCAGCAGTGAGCGAGGGGCCCGGGCCGGGGAGCTGTTTTTT. The full variable domain, in which reference TRBV2 and TRBJ2-2 provide the parts outside the CDR3, is EPEVTQTPSHQVTQMGQEVILRCVPISNHLYFYWYRQILGQKVEFLVSFYNNEISEKSEIFDDQFSVERPDGSNFTLKIRSTKLEDSAMYFCASSERGARAGELFFGEGSRLTVL.

This chain joins TRBV15 and TRBJ1-1; D unclear. Germline CDR1 LNHNV, CDR2 YYDKDF (reference sequence). There are 13 residues in the CDR3. V gave up 3 bases and J gave up 9 bases, with 14 bases separating them. CDR3 coding DNA: TGTGCCACCAGCAGTCCAGAGGTAACCCAAGCTTTCTTT. It specifies CATSSPEVTQAFF.

This chain connects TRBV18 to TRBJ1-5; no firm D call. The germline V gene encodes CDR1 KGHSH and CDR2 LQKENI. This CDR3 comprises 16 residues. Trimming pared 3 bases from V and 0 bases from J, leaving 12 bases between. The CDR3 DNA sequence: TGTGCCAGCTCACCCCAGCCCCTGAATAGCAATCAGCCCCAGCATTTT. The encoded protein is CASSPQPLNSNQPQHF.

The rearrangement joins TRBV7-2 to TRBJ2-1, with 9 bases lining up with TRBD2. The trim removed 5 bases at V and 5 bases at J, leaving 19 bases unmatched. Per the germline V gene, CDR1 is SGHTA and CDR2 is FQGNSA. CDR3 length: 19 amino acids. As DNA, the CDR3 is TGTGCCAGCAGCCGTGGTCTAACGGCGGGAGGGCGAAGGAACAATGAGCAGTTCTTC. Translated: CASSRGLTAGGRRNNEQFF.

The rearrangement links TRBV7-9 to TRBJ2-7; the D call may be TRBD1 or TRBD2 (5 bases each). V shed 4 bases and J shed 3 bases, with 19 bases lying between them. CDR3 size: 16 residues. Per the germline V gene, CDR1 is SEHNR and CDR2 is FQNEAQ (reference sequence). The CDR3 DNA follows: TGTGCCAGCAGCTATAGTGTCTATGTGGGGGACTACGAGCAGTACTTC. It encodes CASSYSVYVGDYEQYF. Full variable domain (missing parts from reference TRBV7-9 and TRBJ2-7): DTGVSQNPRHKITKRGQNVTFRCDPISEHNRLYWYRQTLGQGPEFLTYFQNEAQLEKSRLLSDRFSAERPKGSFSTLEIQRTEQGDSAMYLCASSYSVYVGDYEQYFGPGTRLTVT.

The J gene is TRBJ2-3, the V gene TRBV21-1; TRBD1 was called by the table and not checked on the DNA. TRBV21-1 is designated a pseudogene. The CDR3 covers 14 residues. The CDR3 DNA sequence: TGTGCCAGCAGCTCACAGACCCAGGGAGATACGCAGTATTTT. Its protein product is CASSSQTQGDTQYF.

This rearrangement joins TRBV6-4 to TRBJ1-6; 8 bases agree with TRBD1. J gave up 10 bases and V 10 bases, and 9 bases lay outside the gene matches. The germline V gene encodes CDR1 MRHNA and CDR2 SNTAGT. This CDR3 region has 13 residues. CDR3 protein: CATRQGLGSPLHF. The CDR3 nucleotides read TGTGCCACCCGACAGGGGCTAGGATCACCCCTCCACTTT.

The chain combines TRBV10-3 with TRBJ1-4; D not certain. V gave up 3 bases and J gave up 4 bases, with 6 bases separating them. The CDR3 runs to 13 residues. The germline V gene encodes CDR1 ENHRY and CDR2 SYGVKD. CDR3 in amino acids: CAISEGYNEKLFF. The CDR3 coding sequence is TGTGCCATCAGTGAAGGATATAATGAAAAACTGTTTTTT.

This chain links TRBV7-9 with TRBJ1-2, with a weak D call TRBD1 (5 bases). V was clipped by 1 base and J by 3 bases, with 15 bases between them. Germline V gene lookup returns CDR1 SEHNR and CDR2 FQNEAQ (reference sequence). This CDR3 comprises 16 residues. In DNA form, the CDR3 reads TGTGCCAGCAGCTTAGTGGGAGGGGAGACTCACTATGGCTACACCTTC. Protein product: CASSLVGGETHYGYTF. The variable domain in full, completed from reference TRBV7-9 and TRBJ1-2, reads DTGVSQNPRHKITKRGQNVTFRCDPISEHNRLYWYRQTLGQGPEFLTYFQNEAQLEKSRLLSDRFSAERPKGSFSTLEIQRTEQGDSAMYLCASSLVGGETHYGYTFGSGTRLTVV.

This chain connects TRBV2 to TRBJ2-2; D is undetermined. The CDR3 is 16 residues long. CDR1 SNHLY and CDR2 FYNNEI come from the germline V gene. V was shortened by 1 base and J by 6 bases, with 15 bases between the two germline ends. The CDR3 coding sequence is TGTGCCAGCAGTGAAGATATGGCAGGTTTAGCCGGGGAGCTGTTTTTT. The encoded protein is CASSEDMAGLAGELFF.

CDR3 region: CASGAGTPPSYEQYF. In DNA, the CDR3 is TGTGCCAGCGGGGCCGGGACACCGCCTTCCTACGAGCAGTACTTC. The chain has TRBV28 and TRBJ2-7; the D gene is possibly TRBD1 (6 bases). Germline V CDR1 and CDR2: MDHEN, SYDVKM. Trimming shortened V by 8 bases and J by 1 base, and 18 bases separated the two germline ends. This CDR3 is built from 15 residues.

The rearrangement joins TRBV5-5 to TRBJ2-1, with 9 bases lining up with TRBD1. V shed 3 bases and J 10 bases; nucleotides not matched to a gene: 17. The germline V gene has CDR1 SGHKS and CDR2 YYEKEE (reference sequence). The CDR3 sequence is 17 residues long. The CDR3 protein is CASSSGPGQGRDWEQFF. CDR3 nucleotide sequence: TGTGCCAGCAGCTCCGGGCCGGGACAGGGACGAGATTGGGAGCAGTTCTTC. The full variable domain, rest sourced from reference TRBV5-5 and TRBJ2-1, is DAGVTQSPTHLIKTRGQQVTLRCSPISGHKSVSWYQQVLGQGPQFIFQYYEKEERGRGNFPDRFSARQFPNYSSELNVNALLLGDSALYLCASSSGPGQGRDWEQFFGPGTRLTVL.

The chain couples TRBV7-2 to TRBJ1-5; the match to TRBD1 covers 7 bases. The CDR3 extends over 16 amino acids. The trim removed 5 bases at V and 2 bases at J, leaving 9 bases unmatched. Per germline, CDR1 SGHTA and CDR2 FQGNSA. The CDR3 DNA follows: TGTGCCAGCAGCGTCCGACAGGGTAATGGCAATCAGCCCCAGCATTTT. Translating it yields CASSVRQGNGNQPQHF.

This chain's CDR3 is CASSLRESNQPQHF. For the CDR3, the DNA is TGTGCCAGCAGCTTAAGGGAGAGCAATCAGCCCCAGCATTTT. J is TRBJ1-5 and V is TRBV7-8; D is undetermined. Germline V gene data show CDR1 as SGHVS and CDR2 as FQNEAQ. The CDR3 is 14 residues long. Trimming took 2 bases from V and 1 from J, leaving 6 bases between them.

The rearrangement joins TRBV7-6 to TRBJ2-3; TRBD2 agrees at 7 bases. The CDR3 loop spans 14 amino acids. Germline trimming cut 6 bases from V and 2 bases from J; bases unmatched to any gene: 5. Germline CDR1 SGHVS, CDR2 FNYEAQ. CDR3 region: CASSLGGFTDTQYF. DNA of the CDR3: TGTGCCAGCAGTCTGGGGGGGTTCACAGATACGCAGTATTTT.

V usage is TRBV29-1 and J usage is TRBJ2-5, with 9 bases fitting TRBD1. In germline, CDR1 is SQVTM, CDR2 ANQGSEA. Trimming removed 3 bases from V and 5 bases from J; junction bases left unmatched: 4. The CDR3 has 13 amino acids. The CDR3: CSVDGTGRETQYF. Here the CDR3 DNA reads TGCAGCGTTGATGGGACAGGGCGCGAGACCCAGTACTTC.

The chain links TRBV7-6 to TRBJ2-1, with TRBD2 identical over 11 bases. With 7 bases clipped from V and 6 bases from J, the junction kept 11 bases outside the gene matches. The CDR3 length is 16 residues. Germline CDR1 reads SGHVS; CDR2 reads FNYEAQ. In nucleotides, the CDR3 is TGTGCCAGCACCCAACTAGCGGGAGATCTCGGCAATGAGCAGTTCTTC. Its protein product is CASTQLAGDLGNEQFF.

The genes are TRBV6-5 and TRBJ1-5; no definite D call. CDR1 is MNHEY and CDR2 is SVGAGI in the germline V gene. Trimming stripped 5 bases from V and 0 bases from J, with 5 bases between. This CDR3 region has 13 residues. This chain's CDR3 is CASSPVSNQPQHF. In DNA, the CDR3 is TGTGCCAGCAGTCCGGTTAGCAATCAGCCCCAGCATTTT.

This chain links TRBV27 with TRBJ2-3; D may correspond to TRBD1 or TRBD2 (5 bases each). Germline lookup yields CDR1 MNHEY and CDR2 SMNVEV (reference sequence). The CDR3 has 13 residues. V lost 4 bases and J lost 2, with 7 bases in between. The CDR3 here is CASSYGTTDTQYF. The CDR3 DNA sequence: TGTGCCAGCAGTTATGGGACCACAGATACGCAGTATTTT.

This clone was observed once. V gene TRBV19 combines with J gene TRBJ2-3; no reliable D call. This CDR3 is 15 amino acids long. Germline loops: CDR1 LNHDA, CDR2 SQIVND (reference sequence). V shed 4 bases and J shed 0 bases, with 11 bases lying between them. CDR3: CASSNRARSTDTQYF. The CDR3 region has the DNA TGTGCCAGTAGTAACCGGGCCCGTAGCACAGATACGCAGTATTTT.